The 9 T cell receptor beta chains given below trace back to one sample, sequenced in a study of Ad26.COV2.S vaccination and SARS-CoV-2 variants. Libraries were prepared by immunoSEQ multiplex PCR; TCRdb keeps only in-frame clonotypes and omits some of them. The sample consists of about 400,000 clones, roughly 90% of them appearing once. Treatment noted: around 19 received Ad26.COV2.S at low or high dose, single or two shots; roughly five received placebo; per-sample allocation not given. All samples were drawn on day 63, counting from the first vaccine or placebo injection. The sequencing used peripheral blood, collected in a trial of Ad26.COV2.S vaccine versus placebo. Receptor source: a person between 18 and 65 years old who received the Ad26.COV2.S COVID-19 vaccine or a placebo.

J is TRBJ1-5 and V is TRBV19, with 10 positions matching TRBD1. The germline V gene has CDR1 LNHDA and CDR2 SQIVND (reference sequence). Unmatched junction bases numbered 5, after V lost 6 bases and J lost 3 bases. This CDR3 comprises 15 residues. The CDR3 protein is CASSRTGGNNQPQHF. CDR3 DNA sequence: TGTGCCAGTAGCAGGACAGGGGGAAACAATCAGCCCCAGCATTTT.

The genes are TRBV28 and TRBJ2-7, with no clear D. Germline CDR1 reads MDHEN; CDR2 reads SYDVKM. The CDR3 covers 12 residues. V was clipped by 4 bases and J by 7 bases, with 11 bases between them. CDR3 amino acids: CASSSDGWEQYF. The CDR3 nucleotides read TGTGCCAGCAGTTCCGACGGGTGGGAGCAGTACTTC.

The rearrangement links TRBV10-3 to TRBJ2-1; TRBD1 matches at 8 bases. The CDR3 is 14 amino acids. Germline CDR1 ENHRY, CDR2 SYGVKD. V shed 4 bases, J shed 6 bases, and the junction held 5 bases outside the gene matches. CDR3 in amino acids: CAISVLGQGNEQFF. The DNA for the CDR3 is TGTGCCATCAGTGTACTTGGACAGGGCAATGAGCAGTTCTTC.

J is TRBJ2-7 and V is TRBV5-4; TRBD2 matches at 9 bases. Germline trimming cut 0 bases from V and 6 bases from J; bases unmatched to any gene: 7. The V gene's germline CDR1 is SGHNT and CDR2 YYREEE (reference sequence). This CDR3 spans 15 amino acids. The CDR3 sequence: CASSLGGTSRSEQYF. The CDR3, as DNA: TGTGCCAGCAGCTTGGGGGGGACTAGCAGATCCGAGCAGTACTTC.

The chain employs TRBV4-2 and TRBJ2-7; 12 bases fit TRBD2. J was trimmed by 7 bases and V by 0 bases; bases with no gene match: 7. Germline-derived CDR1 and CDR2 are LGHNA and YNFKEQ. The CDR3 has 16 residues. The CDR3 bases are TGTGCCAGCAGCCAAGAGCTAGCGGGAGGGCCGGGGGAGCAGTACTTC. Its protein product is CASSQELAGGPGEQYF.

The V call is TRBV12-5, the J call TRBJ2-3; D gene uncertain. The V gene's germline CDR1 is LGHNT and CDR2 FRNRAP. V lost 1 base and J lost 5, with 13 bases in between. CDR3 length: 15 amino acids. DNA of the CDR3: TGTGCTAGTGGTTTGGGACTCCGTGGGGTAGATACGCAGTATTTT. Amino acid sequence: CASGLGLRGVDTQYF.

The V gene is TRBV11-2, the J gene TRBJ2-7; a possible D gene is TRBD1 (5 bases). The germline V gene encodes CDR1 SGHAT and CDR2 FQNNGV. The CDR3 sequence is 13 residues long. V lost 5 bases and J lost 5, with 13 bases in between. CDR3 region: CASSLYKGHEQYF. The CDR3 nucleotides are TGTGCCAGCAGCCTCTACAAGGGGCACGAGCAGTACTTC.

CDR3 sequence reads: CASSHTPQGAIEQYF. The CDR3 region has the DNA TGTGCCAGCTCACACACCCCGCAGGGGGCCATCGAGCAGTACTTC. The chain is built from TRBV18 and TRBJ2-7, with 8 bases fitting TRBD1. CDR1 KGHSH and CDR2 LQKENI come from the germline V gene. This CDR3 contains 15 residues. The V and J ends lost 4 bases and 6 bases, in that order; junction bases with no gene match: 11.

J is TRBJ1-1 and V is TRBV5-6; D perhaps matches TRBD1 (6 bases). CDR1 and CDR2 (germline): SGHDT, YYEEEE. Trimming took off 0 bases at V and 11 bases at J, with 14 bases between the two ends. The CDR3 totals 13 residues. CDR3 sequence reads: CASSLGNGGPAFF. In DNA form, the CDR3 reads TGTGCCAGCAGCTTGGGAAATGGGGGCCCCGCTTTCTTT.